Listed below are T cell receptor beta chains from one sample, sequenced in a study of shared T cell receptors in the human thymus. Generated by immunoSEQ multiplex PCR, the TCRdb table keeps only in-frame clones and is missing some. Of over 450,000 clones listed, 75% to 80% were seen once; the top ten hold approximately 0.013%. The sample also formed part of further work on human thymus T cells.

The sequenced sample consisted of thymocytes. The receptors were sampled from a boy less than two years old with a congenital heart defect. Each CDR3 is given with its conserved first and last residue. The order of the fields is J gene, V gene, D gene, clone size, CDR3 length, CDR3 DNA, CDR3 protein. D genes are given only for firm matches. Only some rows state a clone size, as once, few, many or a class for expanded clones.

j_gene: TRBJ2-4; v_gene: TRBV4-2; d_gene: TRBD2; abundance: NA; len: 19; CDR3nt: TGTGCCAGCAGCCAAGAGGGACTAGCGGGAGCGCTAGCCAAAAACATTCAGTACTTC; CDR3aa: CASSQEGLAGALAKNIQYF
j_gene: TRBJ2-5; v_gene: TRBV27; d_gene: TRBD2; abundance: NA; len: 20; CDR3nt: TGTGCCAGCAGTCCCAAATTCCCACTAGCGGGAGGGGTCCGGGGGGAGACCCAGTACTTC; CDR3aa: CASSPKFPLAGGVRGETQYF
j_gene: TRBJ2-3; v_gene: TRBV4-1; d_gene: TRBD2; abundance: NA; len: 16; CDR3nt: TGCGCCAGCAGCCAGGGACTAGTTAGTAGCACAGATACGCAGTATTTT; CDR3aa: CASSQGLVSSTDTQYF
j_gene: TRBJ2-2; v_gene: TRBV4-1; d_gene: NA; abundance: NA; len: 16; CDR3nt: TGCGCCAGCAGCCACGACAGTATTGCGAACACCGGGGAGCTGTTTTTT; CDR3aa: CASSHDSIANTGELFF
j_gene: TRBJ2-3; v_gene: TRBV29-1; d_gene: TRBD2; abundance: NA; len: 17; CDR3nt: TGCAGCGTTGAAGGGCGGGGGGTAGCGGACTTCACAGATACGCAGTATTTT; CDR3aa: CSVEGRGVADFTDTQYF
j_gene: TRBJ2-2; v_gene: TRBV29-1; d_gene: TRBD2; abundance: NA; len: 17; CDR3nt: TGCAGCGTTGAAACGACTAGCGGGAGGGCGTCTTCCGGGGAGCTGTTTTTT; CDR3aa: CSVETTSGRASSGELFF
j_gene: TRBJ1-4; v_gene: TRBV5-4; d_gene: NA; abundance: NA; len: 15; CDR3nt: TGTGCCAGCAGCTTGTACCGGGGGACTAATGAAAAACTGTTTTTT; CDR3aa: CASSLYRGTNEKLFF
j_gene: TRBJ1-2; v_gene: TRBV28; d_gene: NA; abundance: NA; len: 13; CDR3nt: TGTGCCAGCAGCTCTCGGGGGGACTATGGCTACACCTTC; CDR3aa: CASSSRGDYGYTF
j_gene: TRBJ2-1; v_gene: TRBV11-2; d_gene: TRBD2; abundance: few; len: 15; CDR3nt: TGTGCCAGCAGCTTTTTGCGCGGGAGCGGGAATGAGCAGTTCTTC; CDR3aa: CASSFLRGSGNEQFF
j_gene: TRBJ2-1; v_gene: TRBV27; d_gene: TRBD2; abundance: NA; len: 17; CDR3nt: TGTGCCAGCAGTTTTTCCTGCGCGGGAGGCTCCTACAATGAGCAGTTCTTC; CDR3aa: CASSFSCAGGSYNEQFF
j_gene: TRBJ2-3; v_gene: TRBV2; d_gene: NA; abundance: NA; len: 12; CDR3nt: TGTGCCAGCAAACTCACGGCAGATACGCAGTATTTT; CDR3aa: CASKLTADTQYF
j_gene: TRBJ2-7; v_gene: TRBV11-2; d_gene: TRBD1; abundance: NA; len: 15; CDR3nt: TGTGCCAGCAGCCTCAAGACAGGGTTCCCCTACGAGCAGTACTTC; CDR3aa: CASSLKTGFPYEQYF
j_gene: TRBJ2-5; v_gene: TRBV30; d_gene: TRBD1; abundance: NA; len: 17; CDR3nt: TGTGCCTGGGGGGCCCCCCCGGACAGGGGGCGAGGGGAGACCCAGTACTTC; CDR3aa: CAWGAPPDRGRGETQYF
j_gene: TRBJ2-2; v_gene: TRBV2; d_gene: TRBD2; abundance: once; len: 16; CDR3nt: TGTGCCAGCAGTCCACCCAGCGGGAGGGACCCCGGGGAGCTGTTTTTT; CDR3aa: CASSPPSGRDPGELFF
j_gene: TRBJ2-1; v_gene: TRBV6-1; d_gene: NA; abundance: NA; len: 13; CDR3nt: TGTGCCACCGCTAGAGCCGGGGGCAATGAGCAGTTCTTC; CDR3aa: CATARAGGNEQFF
j_gene: TRBJ2-5; v_gene: TRBV11-2; d_gene: TRBD2; abundance: NA; len: 15; CDR3nt: TGTGCCAGCCAGGGAACTAGCGGGAAACAAGAGACCCAGTACTTC; CDR3aa: CASQGTSGKQETQYF
j_gene: TRBJ1-5; v_gene: TRBV2; d_gene: TRBD1; abundance: NA; len: 16; CDR3nt: TGTGCCAGCAGTGAGACGGGACAGGCCGGGAGTCAGCCCCAGCATTTT; CDR3aa: CASSETGQAGSQPQHF
j_gene: TRBJ1-4; v_gene: TRBV10-2; d_gene: TRBD1; abundance: NA; len: 18; CDR3nt: TGCGCCAGCAGTGAGTCACAACGGTCGGGACAGGAGAATGAAAAACTGTTTTTT; CDR3aa: CASSESQRSGQENEKLFF
j_gene: TRBJ2-7; v_gene: TRBV19; d_gene: TRBD2; abundance: NA; len: 17; CDR3nt: TGTGCCAGTAGTATAGGGGGCGGGAGGGCCTCTTATCGGGAGCAGTACTTC; CDR3aa: CASSIGGGRASYREQYF
j_gene: TRBJ2-5; v_gene: TRBV5-4; d_gene: NA; abundance: NA; len: 13; CDR3nt: TGTGCCAGCAGCTTGGAAGGGAGCGGGACCCAGTACTTC; CDR3aa: CASSLEGSGTQYF
j_gene: TRBJ2-1; v_gene: TRBV11-3; d_gene: TRBD2; abundance: NA; len: 15; CDR3nt: TGTGCCAGCAGTCGTACTAGCGGGAGGGACAATGAGCAGTTCTTC; CDR3aa: CASSRTSGRDNEQFF
j_gene: TRBJ2-1; v_gene: TRBV30; d_gene: TRBD2; abundance: NA; len: 16; CDR3nt: TGTGCCTGGAGCCCATGGGGAAGCGGGGAGCCCAATGAGCAGTTCTTC; CDR3aa: CAWSPWGSGEPNEQFF
j_gene: TRBJ2-1; v_gene: TRBV6-5; d_gene: TRBD2; abundance: few; len: 14; CDR3nt: TGTGCCAGCAGGGTGACTAGCGGGAGGAAGGAGCAGTTCTTC; CDR3aa: CASRVTSGRKEQFF
j_gene: TRBJ2-5; v_gene: TRBV7-2; d_gene: TRBD2; abundance: NA; len: 19; CDR3nt: TGTGCCAGCAGCCCAACACCTCTAGCGGGAGGACCCACTCAAGAGACCCAGTACTTC; CDR3aa: CASSPTPLAGGPTQETQYF
j_gene: TRBJ2-2; v_gene: TRBV29-1; d_gene: TRBD2; abundance: NA; len: 15; CDR3nt: TGCAGCGTTGTGACTAGCGGGAGGTTTGCCGGGGAGCTGTTTTTT; CDR3aa: CSVVTSGRFAGELFF
j_gene: TRBJ2-7; v_gene: TRBV10-3; d_gene: TRBD1; abundance: few; len: 15; CDR3nt: TGTGCCATCAGTGTAGTGGGACAGGGGGCCTACGAGCAGTACTTC; CDR3aa: CAISVVGQGAYEQYF
j_gene: TRBJ2-3; v_gene: TRBV28; d_gene: TRBD2; abundance: NA; len: 17; CDR3nt: TGTGCCAGCAGTGGACTAGCGGGAGTTAAGGGCACAGATACGCAGTATTTT; CDR3aa: CASSGLAGVKGTDTQYF
j_gene: TRBJ2-7; v_gene: TRBV30; d_gene: TRBD2; abundance: NA; len: 17; CDR3nt: TGTGCCTGGAGCACCACCCCCATTAGCGGGAGTATCTACGAGCAGTACTTC; CDR3aa: CAWSTTPISGSIYEQYF
j_gene: TRBJ2-1; v_gene: TRBV4-2; d_gene: NA; abundance: NA; len: 14; CDR3nt: TGTGCCAGCAGCCAGGCCAGGGCCTACAATGAGCAGTTCTTC; CDR3aa: CASSQARAYNEQFF
j_gene: TRBJ2-3; v_gene: TRBV7-9; d_gene: TRBD2; abundance: NA; len: 19; CDR3nt: TGTGCCAGCAGCCCCTCTCCCCCTAGCGGGAGGGCGGGGACAGATACGCAGTATTTT; CDR3aa: CASSPSPPSGRAGTDTQYF
j_gene: TRBJ2-7; v_gene: TRBV6-5; d_gene: NA; abundance: NA; len: 11; CDR3nt: TGTGCCAGCAGTTACAGGGGCGAGCAGTACTTC; CDR3aa: CASSYRGEQYF
j_gene: TRBJ2-2; v_gene: TRBV30; d_gene: NA; abundance: NA; len: 15; CDR3nt: TGTGCCTGGAGTTCTAAGGGAGGTCACACCGGGGAGCTGTTTTTT; CDR3aa: CAWSSKGGHTGELFF
j_gene: TRBJ1-1; v_gene: TRBV18; d_gene: NA; abundance: NA; len: 18; CDR3nt: TGTGCCAGCTCACCGAGGAGTGCTCCTCGGGGGATGAACACTGAAGCTTTCTTT; CDR3aa: CASSPRSAPRGMNTEAFF
j_gene: TRBJ2-7; v_gene: TRBV4-3; d_gene: TRBD2; abundance: NA; len: 20; CDR3nt: TGCGCCAGCAGCCTTCAGTTAATTATAGGTCGAGCGGGAGGCTCCTACGAGCAGTACTTC; CDR3aa: CASSLQLIIGRAGGSYEQYF
j_gene: TRBJ2-3; v_gene: TRBV6-4; d_gene: TRBD2; abundance: NA; len: 16; CDR3nt: TGTGCCAGCAGCGCCCGGATTTCGGGACTAGGAGGTACGCAGTATTTT; CDR3aa: CASSARISGLGGTQYF
j_gene: TRBJ2-7; v_gene: TRBV4-3; d_gene: NA; abundance: NA; len: 15; CDR3nt: TGCGCCAGCAGCCAAGGTCCGATTCTCGGCTACGAGCAGTACTTC; CDR3aa: CASSQGPILGYEQYF
j_gene: TRBJ2-1; v_gene: TRBV2; d_gene: NA; abundance: NA; len: 13; CDR3nt: TGTGCCAGAAGGGGGAGCTCCTACAATGAGCAGTTCTTC; CDR3aa: CARRGSSYNEQFF
j_gene: TRBJ2-2; v_gene: TRBV28; d_gene: TRBD2; abundance: NA; len: 18; CDR3nt: TGTGCCAGCAGTCCCGACGTCCGACTAGCGGAGAACACCGGGGAGCTGTTTTTT; CDR3aa: CASSPDVRLAENTGELFF
j_gene: TRBJ2-1; v_gene: TRBV6-4; d_gene: TRBD2; abundance: once; len: 18; CDR3nt: TGTGCCAGCAGCTCCACTAGCGGGAGCTCCCTGGCGGACAATGAGCAGTTCTTC; CDR3aa: CASSSTSGSSLADNEQFF